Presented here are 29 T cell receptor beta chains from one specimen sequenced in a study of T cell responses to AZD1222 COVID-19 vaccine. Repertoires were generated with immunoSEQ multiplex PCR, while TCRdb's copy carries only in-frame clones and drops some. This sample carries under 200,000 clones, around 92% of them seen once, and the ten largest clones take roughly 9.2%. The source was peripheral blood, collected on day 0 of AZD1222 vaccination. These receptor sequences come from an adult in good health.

The CDR3 DNA sequence: TGTGCCAGCAGCAATTCTCCAGGGGAATTGAGCAATCAGCCCCAGCATTTT. Its protein is CASSNSPGELSNQPQHF. The chain joins TRBV21-1 to TRBJ1-5; no DNA check was done on the table's D call, TRBD1. TRBV21-1 constitutes a pseudogene. The CDR3 sequence is 17 residues long.

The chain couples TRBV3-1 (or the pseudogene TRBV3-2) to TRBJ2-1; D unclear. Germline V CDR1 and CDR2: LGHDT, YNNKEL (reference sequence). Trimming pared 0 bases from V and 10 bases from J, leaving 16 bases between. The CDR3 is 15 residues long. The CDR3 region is CASSQESHSAREQFF. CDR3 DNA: TGTGCCAGCAGCCAAGAGTCCCACTCCGCCCGGGAGCAGTTCTTC.

The CDR3 loop reads CASSDRHTGNTIYF. The CDR3, as DNA: TGTGCCAGCAGTGACAGGCACACTGGAAACACCATATATTTT. The rearrangement joins TRBV2 to TRBJ1-3, with D hard to call. Germline loops: CDR1 SNHLY, CDR2 FYNNEI. V lost 3 bases to trimming and J lost 2 bases, with 8 bases between them. The CDR3 runs 14 residues.

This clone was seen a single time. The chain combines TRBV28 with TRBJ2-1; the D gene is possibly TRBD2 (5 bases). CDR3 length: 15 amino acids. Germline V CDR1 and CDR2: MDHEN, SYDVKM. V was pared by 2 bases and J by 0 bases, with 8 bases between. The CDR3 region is CASSLERSSYNEQFF. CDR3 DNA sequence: TGTGCCAGCAGTTTAGAGCGGAGCTCCTACAATGAGCAGTTCTTC.

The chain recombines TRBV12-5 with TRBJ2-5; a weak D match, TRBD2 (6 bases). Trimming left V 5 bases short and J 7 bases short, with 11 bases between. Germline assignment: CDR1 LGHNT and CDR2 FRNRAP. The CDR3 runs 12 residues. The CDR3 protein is CASGGTVGTQYF. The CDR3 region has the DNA TGTGCTAGTGGTGGGACTGTCGGGACCCAGTACTTC.

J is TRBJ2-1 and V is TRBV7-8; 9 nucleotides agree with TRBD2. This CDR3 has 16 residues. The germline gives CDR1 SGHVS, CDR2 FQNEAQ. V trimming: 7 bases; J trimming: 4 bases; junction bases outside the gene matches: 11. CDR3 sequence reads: CASTLGAGGTYNEQFF. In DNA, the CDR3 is TGTGCCAGCACCTTGGGAGCGGGAGGAACATACAATGAGCAGTTCTTC.

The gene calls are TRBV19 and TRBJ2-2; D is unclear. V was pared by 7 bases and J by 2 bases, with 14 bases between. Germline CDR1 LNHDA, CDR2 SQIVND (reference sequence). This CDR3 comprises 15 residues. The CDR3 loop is CASTLIPSNTGELFF. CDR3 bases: TGTGCCAGTACCCTAATCCCCTCTAACACCGGGGAGCTGTTTTTT.

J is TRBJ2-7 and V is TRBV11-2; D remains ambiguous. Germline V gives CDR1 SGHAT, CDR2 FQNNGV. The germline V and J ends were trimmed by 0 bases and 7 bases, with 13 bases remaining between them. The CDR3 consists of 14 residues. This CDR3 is CASSLDLRVFEQYF. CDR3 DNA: TGTGCCAGCAGCTTAGATCTAAGAGTGTTTGAGCAGTACTTC.

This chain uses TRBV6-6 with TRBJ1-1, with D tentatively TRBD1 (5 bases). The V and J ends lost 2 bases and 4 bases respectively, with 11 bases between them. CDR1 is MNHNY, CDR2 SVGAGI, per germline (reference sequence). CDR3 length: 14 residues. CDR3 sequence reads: CASSYRGGFTEAFF. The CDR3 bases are TGTGCCAGCAGTTACAGGGGTGGGTTCACTGAAGCTTTCTTT.

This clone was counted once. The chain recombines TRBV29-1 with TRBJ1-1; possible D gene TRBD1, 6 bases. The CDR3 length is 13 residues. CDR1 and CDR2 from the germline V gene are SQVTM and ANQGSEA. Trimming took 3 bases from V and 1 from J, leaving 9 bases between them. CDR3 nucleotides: TGCAGCGTTGAGCGAGGGGGGAACACTGAAGCTTTCTTT. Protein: CSVERGGNTEAFF.

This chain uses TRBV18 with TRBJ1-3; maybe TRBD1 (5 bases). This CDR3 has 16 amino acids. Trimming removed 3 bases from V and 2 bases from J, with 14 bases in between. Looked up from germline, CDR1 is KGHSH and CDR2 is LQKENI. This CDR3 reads CASSPDTGETGNTIYF. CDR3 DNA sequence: TGTGCCAGCTCACCGGACACTGGGGAGACTGGAAACACCATATATTTT.

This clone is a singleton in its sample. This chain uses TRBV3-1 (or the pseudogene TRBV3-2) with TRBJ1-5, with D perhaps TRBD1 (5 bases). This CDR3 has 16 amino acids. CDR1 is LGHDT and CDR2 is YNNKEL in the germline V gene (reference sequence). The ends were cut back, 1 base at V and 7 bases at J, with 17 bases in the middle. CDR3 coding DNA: TGTGCCAGCAGCCAAGGACAGCTTGTTGGGGGACAGCCCCAGCATTTT. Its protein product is CASSQGQLVGGQPQHF.

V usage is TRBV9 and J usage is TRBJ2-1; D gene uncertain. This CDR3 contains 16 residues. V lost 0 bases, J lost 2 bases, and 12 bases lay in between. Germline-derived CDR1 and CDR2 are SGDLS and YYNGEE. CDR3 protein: CASSVGDQPTYNEQFF. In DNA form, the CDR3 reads TGTGCCAGCAGCGTAGGGGATCAACCTACCTACAATGAGCAGTTCTTC.

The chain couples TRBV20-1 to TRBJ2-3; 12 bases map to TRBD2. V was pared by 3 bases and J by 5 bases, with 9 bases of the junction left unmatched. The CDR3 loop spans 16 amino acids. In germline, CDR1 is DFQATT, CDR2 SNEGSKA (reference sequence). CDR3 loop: CSASSLAGGGRDTQYF. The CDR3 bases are TGCAGTGCTAGTAGCCTAGCGGGAGGGGGTAGAGATACGCAGTATTTT.

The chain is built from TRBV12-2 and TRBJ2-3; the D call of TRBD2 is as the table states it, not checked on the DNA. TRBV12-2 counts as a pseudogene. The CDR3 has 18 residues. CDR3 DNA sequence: TGTGCAAGTCGCTTAGCCATGACTTCTTTACCAAGCACAGATACGCAGTATTTT. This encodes CASRLAMTSLPSTDTQYF.

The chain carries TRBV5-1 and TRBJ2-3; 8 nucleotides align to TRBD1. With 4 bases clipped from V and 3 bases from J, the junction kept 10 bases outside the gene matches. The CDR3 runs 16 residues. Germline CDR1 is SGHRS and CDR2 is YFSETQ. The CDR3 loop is CASSPVSGTGTDTQYF. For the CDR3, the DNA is TGCGCCAGCAGCCCTGTTTCCGGGACAGGAACAGATACGCAGTATTTT. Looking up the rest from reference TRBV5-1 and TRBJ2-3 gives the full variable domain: KAGVTQTPRYLIKTRGQQVTLSCSPISGHRSVSWYQQTPGQGLQFLFEYFSETQRNKGNFPGRFSGRQFSNSRSEMNVSTLELGDSALYLCASSPVSGTGTDTQYFGPGTRLTVL.

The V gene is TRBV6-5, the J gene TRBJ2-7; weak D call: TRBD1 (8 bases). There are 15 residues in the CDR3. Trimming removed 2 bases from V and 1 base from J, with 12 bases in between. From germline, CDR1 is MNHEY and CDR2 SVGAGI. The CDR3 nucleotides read TGTGCCAGCAGTTACGTACAGGGGGGGTCCTACGAGCAGTACTTC. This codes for CASSYVQGGSYEQYF.

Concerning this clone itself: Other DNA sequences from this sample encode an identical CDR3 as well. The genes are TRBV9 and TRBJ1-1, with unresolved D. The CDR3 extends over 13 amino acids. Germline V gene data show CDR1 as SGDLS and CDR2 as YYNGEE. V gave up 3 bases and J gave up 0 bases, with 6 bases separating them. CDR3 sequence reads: CASSGGLNTEAFF. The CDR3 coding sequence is TGTGCCAGCAGCGGCGGATTGAACACTGAAGCTTTCTTT.

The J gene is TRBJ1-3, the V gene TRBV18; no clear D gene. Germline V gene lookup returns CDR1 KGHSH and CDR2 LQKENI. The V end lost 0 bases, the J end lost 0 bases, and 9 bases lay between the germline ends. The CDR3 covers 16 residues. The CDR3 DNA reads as TGTGCCAGCTCACCACCGTCCGGGTTCTCTGGAAACACCATATATTTT. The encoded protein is CASSPPSGFSGNTIYF.

The DNA of the CDR3 is TGTGCCAGCAGTCCGGACAGGCACCACAATGAGCAGTTCTTC. Translated, it gives CASSPDRHHNEQFF. V gene TRBV28 combines with J gene TRBJ2-1, with 7 bases fitting TRBD1. Per germline, CDR1 MDHEN and CDR2 SYDVKM. Trimming at V came to 5 bases and at J to 5 bases, leaving 6 bases not matched to a gene. This CDR3 comprises 14 residues.

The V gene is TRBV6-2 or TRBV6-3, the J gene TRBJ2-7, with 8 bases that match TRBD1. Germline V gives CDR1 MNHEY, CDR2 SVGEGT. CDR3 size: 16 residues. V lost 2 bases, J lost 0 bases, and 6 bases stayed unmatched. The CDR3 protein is CASSYPDRGSSYEQYF. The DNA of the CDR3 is TGTGCCAGCAGTTACCCTGACAGGGGATCCTCCTACGAGCAGTACTTC.

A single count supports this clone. The CDR3 protein is CASSFGRGTDTQYF. The DNA for the CDR3 is TGTGCCAGCAGCTTCGGACGCGGCACAGATACGCAGTATTTT. This rearrangement joins TRBV7-8 to TRBJ2-3; no clear D. V lost 3 bases and J lost 1, with 8 bases in between. Germline V gene data show CDR1 as SGHVS and CDR2 as FQNEAQ. The CDR3 extends over 14 amino acids.

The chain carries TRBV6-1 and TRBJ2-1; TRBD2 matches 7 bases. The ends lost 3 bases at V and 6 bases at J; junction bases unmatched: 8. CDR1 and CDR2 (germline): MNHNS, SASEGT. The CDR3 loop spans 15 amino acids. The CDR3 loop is CASSERLAASNEQFF. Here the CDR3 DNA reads TGTGCCAGCAGTGAGCGACTAGCAGCCTCCAATGAGCAGTTCTTC.

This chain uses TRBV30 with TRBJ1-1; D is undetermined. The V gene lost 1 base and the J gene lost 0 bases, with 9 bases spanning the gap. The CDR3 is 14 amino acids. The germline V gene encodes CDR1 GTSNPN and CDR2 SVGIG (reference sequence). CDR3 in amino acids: CAWSDTLMNTEAFF. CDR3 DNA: TGTGCCTGGAGTGATACACTGATGAACACTGAAGCTTTCTTT.

CDR3 loop: CASSRQGVGTEAFF. The CDR3 bases are TGTGCCAGTAGCCGACAGGGGGTGGGCACTGAAGCTTTCTTT. V is TRBV19 and J is TRBJ1-1; TRBD1 aligns across 9 bases. V shed 6 bases, J shed 4 bases, and the junction held 6 bases outside the gene matches. Germline lookup yields CDR1 LNHDA and CDR2 SQIVND (reference sequence). CDR3 size: 14 residues.

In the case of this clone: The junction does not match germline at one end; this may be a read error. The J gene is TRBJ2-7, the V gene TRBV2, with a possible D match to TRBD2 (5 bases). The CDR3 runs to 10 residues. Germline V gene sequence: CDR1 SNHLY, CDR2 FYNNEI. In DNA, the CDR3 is TGTGCCAGCAAACGAGGGAACGTGTGCTTC. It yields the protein CASKRGNVCF. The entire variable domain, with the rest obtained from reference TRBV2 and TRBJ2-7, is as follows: EPEVTQTPSHQVTQMGQEVILRCVPISNHLYFYWYRQILGQKVEFLVSFYNNEISEKSEIFDDQFSVERPDGSNFTLKIRSTKLEDSAMYFCASKRGNVCFGPGTRLTVT.

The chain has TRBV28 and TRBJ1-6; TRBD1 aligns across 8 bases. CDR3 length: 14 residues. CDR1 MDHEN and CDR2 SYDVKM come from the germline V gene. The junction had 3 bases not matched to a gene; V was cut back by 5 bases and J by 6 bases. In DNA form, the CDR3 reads TGTGCCAGCAGTCCGGGACAGGCTAATTCACCCCTCCACTTT. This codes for CASSPGQANSPLHF. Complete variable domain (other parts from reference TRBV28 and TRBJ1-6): DVKVTQSSRYLVKRTGEKVFLECVQDMDHENMFWYRQDPGLGLRLIYFSYDVKMKEKGDIPEGYSVSREKKERFSLILESASTNQTSMYLCASSPGQANSPLHFGNGTRLTVT.

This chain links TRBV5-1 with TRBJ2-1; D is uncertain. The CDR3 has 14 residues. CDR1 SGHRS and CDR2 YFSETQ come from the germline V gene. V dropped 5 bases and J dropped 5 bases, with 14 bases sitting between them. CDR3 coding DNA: TGCGCCAGCAGGCGGCTAGGGCCCGACAATGAGCAGTTCTTC. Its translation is CASRRLGPDNEQFF.

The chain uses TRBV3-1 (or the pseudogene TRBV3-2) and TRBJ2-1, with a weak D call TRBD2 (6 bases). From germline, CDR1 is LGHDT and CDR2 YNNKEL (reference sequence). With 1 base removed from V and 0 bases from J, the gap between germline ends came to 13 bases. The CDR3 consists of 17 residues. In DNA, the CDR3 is TGTGCCAGCAGCCAAGTTTTTAGCGGCAGCTCCTACAATGAGCAGTTCTTC. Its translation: CASSQVFSGSSYNEQFF.